The clone carrying this TCR beta chain was found many times. The data were obtained in a study of T cells in Graves' hyperthyroidism and ophthalmopathy. Study-level background: Initial diagnosis, before any treatment, was when peripheral blood was collected.

Researchers amplified the TCR beta CDR3 regions from RNA transcripts. The HTBI primer set served for first-round RT-PCR of the TCR CDR3. MiXCR, run by TCRdb on the multiplex PCR reads, gives a single entry per CDR3 protein. The table records 550,000 to 650,000 distinct CDR3 sequences, approximately 15% of them present only once. Germline assignment: CDR1 MDHEN and CDR2 SYDVKM. This CDR3 is 12 amino acids long. Trimming removed 4 bases from V and 7 bases from J, with 11 bases in between. This chain joins TRBV28 and TRBJ2-7; D call uncertain. The sequence was collected from a woman in her thirties or forties with Graves' hyperthyroidism. The sequenced sample consisted of blood. The DNA of the CDR3 is TGTGCCAGCAGTTCCTCCCCGAGGGAGCAGTACTTC. This codes for CASSSSPREQYF.